This TCR beta chain was recovered during a study of blood T cells in healthy people across ages. Study-level results: Estimated diversity, derived from one million T cells, was regarded as an underestimate.

Regarding this clonotype: What it recognizes is unknown.

In germline, CDR1 is SGDLS, CDR2 YYNGEE. V gave up 4 bases and J gave up 7 bases; unmatched junction bases: 6. The CDR3 has 13 amino acids. Alongside a J-beta primer mix, a sample-barcoded 5' primer served in a second PCR lasting about 6 to 11 cycles. TCRdb reprocessed the 5' RACE reads via MiXCR and lists one record per CDR3 protein. The sample holds approximately 960,000 distinct CDR3 sequences; 29% are singletons and the top ten take 10%. These records were also assigned to another study, of T cells of mothers and their children.

The chain couples TRBV9 to TRBJ1-1; 8 bases fit TRBD1. Sequences were obtained from blood. The TCR originated in a woman aged 40-49 years in good health. CDR3 amino acids: CASSYTGGGEAFF. In DNA, the CDR3 is TGTGCCAGCAGCTACACAGGGGGAGGTGAAGCTTTCTTT.